The 3 T cell receptor beta chains below come from one sample, sequenced in a study of T cell clonality in common variable immunodeficiency. Regarding the study as a whole: Common variable immunodeficiency TCR beta sequences reportedly had fewer deletions and N-nucleotide insertions.

For these TCRs, the target antigens are not known. Sequencing was performed with immunoSEQ multiplex PCR; in TCRdb, only in-frame clones are kept and a portion is missing. This sample comprises roughly 25,000 clones, none seen once only. The sample consisted of peripheral blood mononuclear cells. Receptors originate from a human donor with common variable immunodeficiency.

A note on this clone: The read halts 3 residues ahead of the CDR3 end, with the missing end drawn from the germline J gene. The chain is built from TRBV11-2 and TRBJ1-2, with D perhaps TRBD1 (5 bases). Per germline, CDR1 SGHAT and CDR2 FQNNGV. V dropped 2 bases and J dropped 3 bases, with 13 bases sitting between them. The CDR3 consists of 15 residues. CDR3 DNA, as far as it was read: TGTGCCAGCAGCTTATACCCGCAGGGAGACTATGGC. It codes for CASSLYPQGDYG. From start to end, the CDR3 is CASSLYPQGDYGYTF.

The table lists this clone with many counts. The read falls 3 residues short of the CDR3 end, and the missing part is taken from the germline J gene. The chain couples TRBV5-1 to TRBJ2-2; no clear D. Looked up from germline, CDR1 is SGHRS and CDR2 is YFSETQ. Trimming took off 3 bases at V and 3 bases at J, with 6 bases between the two ends. The CDR3 runs to 13 residues. The covered CDR3 bases are TGCGCCAGCAGCTCCAGCGACACCGGGGAG. Protein product: CASSSSDTGE. The whole CDR3 sequence is CASSSSDTGELFF.

In its sample, this clone was seen many times. The read gets to within 3 residues of the CDR3 end, and the germline J gene fills in the rest. The chain recombines TRBV19 with TRBJ2-2; TRBD2 matches at 7 bases. The germline gives CDR1 LNHDA, CDR2 SQIVND (reference sequence). This CDR3 has 13 amino acids. V lost 10 bases, J lost 0 bases, and 2 bases stayed unmatched. The CDR3 DNA, read in part, is TGTGCCACCCGGGGGGCGAACACCGGGGAG. It is translated as CATRGANTGE. The complete CDR3 reads CATRGANTGELFF.